This is a list of T cell receptor beta chains from one sample in a study of patients and donors after allogeneic stem cell transplantation. Using its own MiXCR run on the RT-PCR reads, TCRdb lists one record per CDR3 protein. The sample lists 57,000 or so distinct CDR3 sequences, more than 10% occurring once. The sample consisted of blood, either unsorted or a sorted T cell fraction (not recorded which). The source is a human donor who was either an allogeneic HSCT recipient or a stem cell or donor lymphocyte infusion donor (not recorded which). It is not recorded whose cells these are; they may come from a transplant donor. Both conserved end residues are part of each CDR3. D genes are given only for firm matches. Clone size is shown for a subset of rows, as once, few, many or a class of expanded clone.

clone_size j_call d_call v_call cdr3_aa cdr3_nt
many TRBJ2-7 TRBD2 TRBV29-1 CSGGLAGTEQYF TGCAGCGGGGGACTAGCGGGAACCGAGCAGTACTTC
. TRBJ2-5 . TRBV9 CASSKPAQGETQYF TGTGCCAGCAGCAAACCCGCCCAGGGGGAGACCCAGTACTTC
. TRBJ2-1 . TRBV27 CASSPWGRGIEQFF TGTGCCAGCAGCCCCTGGGGCCGGGGCATTGAGCAGTTCTTC
many TRBJ1-3 . TRBV29-1 CSVAEGSGNTIYF TGCAGCGTTGCCGAGGGGTCTGGAAACACCATATATTTT
. TRBJ2-1 . TRBV9 CASSVELGPYNEQFF TGTGCCAGCAGCGTAGAACTAGGTCCCTACAATGAGCAGTTCTTC
. TRBJ2-1 . TRBV24-1 CATSDFVRNEQFF TGTGCCACCAGTGATTTTGTCCGGAATGAGCAGTTCTTC
few TRBJ2-3 . TRBV27 CASSTFNTQYF TGTGCCAGCAGTACCTTTAATACGCAGTATTTT
. TRBJ1-3 . TRBV3-1 CASSQERAVAFLSGNTIYF TGTGCCAGCAGCCAAGAACGGGCTGTAGCGTTTTTATCAGGAAACACCATATATTTT
few TRBJ2-5 TRBD2 TRBV7-6 CASKKNSGTSGQETQYF TGTGCCAGCAAAAAGAATTCCGGGACTAGCGGCCAAGAGACCCAGTACTTC
few TRBJ1-6 TRBD1 TRBV2 CASAGDRGYNSPLHF TGTGCCAGCGCGGGGGACAGGGGATATAATTCACCCCTCCACTTT